The source of this T cell receptor beta chain is a study of graft-versus-host responses after intestinal transplantation. Study-wide context: Every one of the recipients received anti-thymocyte globulin induction and afterwards took tacrolimus and steroids for three to four years. Findings of the study overall: Those patients showing graft-donor T cell macrochimerism displayed high graft-versus-host to host-versus-graft clonal ratios in allografts.

To note about this clone: Its antigen is unidentified.

The CDR3 runs 16 residues. The V and J ends lost 3 bases and 2 bases, in that order; junction bases with no gene match: 2. CDR1 and CDR2 from the germline V gene are SSHAT and FNYEAQ (reference sequence). Profiled with immunoSEQ multiplex PCR; TCRdb holds only in-frame clones, not every one. The sample has 90,000 to 120,000 clones; about 90% are singletons. The source is a human donor who received an intestinal transplant. The sample in question was unstimulated CD4+ T cells sorted from spleen or lymph node cells, obtained before intestinal transplant. The rearrangement uses TRBV7-7 and TRBJ2-3; TRBD2 matches at 13 bases. CDR3 coding DNA: TGTGCCAGCAGCTTGGGACTAGCGGGGAACACAGATACGCAGTATTTT. Translation: CASSLGLAGNTDTQYF.